This TCR beta chain was sequenced in a study of shared clonotypes between healthy human individuals. At the deep level, the assay was run. Produced via immunoSEQ multiplex PCR; TCRdb's table is partial and in-frame only. The sample yields a few million clones, over 85% seen once. V was clipped by 5 bases and J by 9 bases; unmatched bases: 4. CDR1 is SGHTA, CDR2 FQGNSA, per germline. The CDR3 spans 12 residues. Note on this clone: What it binds is unknown.

Points from the study as a whole: Generation probability values for non-shared clonotypes were lower than those for clonotypes shared by all four donors.

This sequence originates from a man aged 18 to 35 in good health. The rearrangement links TRBV7-2 to TRBJ2-1; 7 nucleotides align to TRBD1. The source material was naive CD4+ T cells sorted from blood. As to subset: CD45RA+ positively selected. As DNA, the CDR3 is TGTGCCAGCAGCCCTAGGACAGGTGAGCAGTTCTTC. It yields the protein CASSPRTGEQFF.